These 27 T cell receptor beta chains share one sample of origin, sequenced in a study of beta chain features in type 1 diabetes. Whole-study results and caveats: There was a moderate but significant shortening of TCRB CDR3s in all four CD4+ subsets of Type 1 diabetes patients.

These receptors lack a known antigen. The study reverse transcribed the entire isolated RNA, so it sequenced expressed TCRB transcripts. Clones were read by immunoSEQ multiplex PCR, and TCRdb kept only the in-frame ones, dropping some. The sample has 300,000 or so clones; 13% are singletons. The sequencing input was naive CD4+ T cells from blood. The receptors derive from a woman under 30 with type 1 diabetes.

This clone turned up a few times. The chain recombines TRBV15 with TRBJ1-5; 10 bases align to TRBD1. Germline V CDR1 and CDR2: LNHNV, YYDKDF (reference sequence). V was clipped by 0 bases and J by 4 bases; unmatched bases: 0. This CDR3 comprises 15 residues. The CDR3: CATSREGQGNQPQHF. CDR3 nucleotide sequence: TGTGCCACCAGCAGAGAGGGACAGGGGAATCAGCCCCAGCATTTT.

This clone came up a few times. This chain uses TRBV28 with TRBJ2-7; D may be TRBD1 (6 bases). There are 15 residues in the CDR3. From germline, CDR1 is MDHEN and CDR2 SYDVKM. The V end was cut by 4 bases, the J end by 2 bases, with 15 bases between. As DNA, the CDR3 is TGTGCCAGCAGTTCACGGACAGCCCACCCCTACGAGCAGTACTTC. Protein: CASSSRTAHPYEQYF.

This clone occurred a few times. The genes are TRBV28 and TRBJ2-4; 7 nucleotides align to TRBD2. With 3 bases clipped from V and 11 bases from J, the junction kept 4 bases outside the gene matches. CDR3 length equals 12 residues. Germline CDR1 reads MDHEN; CDR2 reads SYDVKM. The CDR3 DNA sequence: TGTGCCAGCAGTTTTCGGGAGGCCCTTCAGTACTTC. Translated: CASSFREALQYF.

The V call is TRBV20-1, the J call TRBJ2-5; 7 positions agree with TRBD2. The assigned J gene may be wrong: the sequence end matches TRBJ2-7 better. The CDR3 is 11 amino acids. Germline V gene sequence: CDR1 DFQATT, CDR2 SNEGSKA (reference sequence). In nucleotides, the CDR3 is TGCAGTGCTGGGAGGGGCTACGAGCAGTACTTC. Translation gives CSAGRGYEQYF.

This clone has only a few counts. The chain uses TRBV5-1 and TRBJ2-7; TRBD1 might be the D (6 bases). The CDR3 extends over 16 amino acids. Trimming removed 0 bases from V and 3 bases from J, with 16 bases in between. Germline loops: CDR1 SGHRS, CDR2 YFSETQ. The CDR3 region is CASSLVAGQSHYEQYF. Here the CDR3 DNA reads TGCGCCAGCAGCTTGGTAGCCGGACAGTCTCACTACGAGCAGTACTTC.

This clone was seen a few times. The chain carries TRBV11-2 and TRBJ1-1; no clear D gene. Germline V lookup: CDR1 SGHAT, CDR2 FQNNGV. The CDR3 has 13 residues. Trimming stripped 3 bases from V and 1 base from J, with 6 bases between. CDR3: CASSFTRNTEAFF. CDR3 DNA sequence: TGTGCCAGCAGCTTTACTAGGAACACTGAAGCTTTCTTT.

This clone has only a few counts. The V and J genes are TRBV27 and TRBJ2-3; D is unresolved. V shed 7 bases and J shed 2 bases, with 19 bases lying between them. Germline V gene sequence: CDR1 MNHEY, CDR2 SMNVEV (reference sequence). The CDR3 loop spans 16 amino acids. CDR3 amino acids: CASIGAEAGNTDTQYF. CDR3 in DNA: TGTGCCAGCATCGGAGCCGAGGCCGGAAACACAGATACGCAGTATTTT.

V gene TRBV21-1 combines with J gene TRBJ2-7; the DNA was not used to check the table's D call, TRBD2. TRBV21-1 is tagged as a pseudogene. The CDR3 is 14 residues long. The CDR3 sequence: CASSKGAGALEQYV. The CDR3 DNA reads as TGTGCCAGCAGCAAAGGGGCGGGAGCCCTGGAGCAGTACGTC.

The chain employs TRBV15 and TRBJ1-1, with D perhaps TRBD1 (5 bases). Trimming left V 0 bases short and J 1 base short, with 9 bases between. The CDR3 is 15 residues long. Germline CDR1 and CDR2: LNHNV and YYDKDF (reference sequence). CDR3 DNA: TGTGCCACCAGCAGAGACAGGGCTGGGAACACTGAAGCTTTCTTT. Translation: CATSRDRAGNTEAFF.

This clone has only a few counts. CDR3 in amino acids: CAISEIGRAEQFF. In DNA, the CDR3 is TGTGCCATCAGTGAGATTGGCAGGGCTGAGCAGTTCTTC. The chain links TRBV10-3 to TRBJ2-1, with a weak D call TRBD1 (5 bases). The V gene's germline CDR1 is ENHRY and CDR2 SYGVKD. The CDR3 covers 13 residues. V gave up 2 bases and J gave up 9 bases, with 11 bases separating them.

This clone was observed a handful of times. The chain has TRBV30 and TRBJ2-7; weak D call: TRBD2 (5 bases). Germline V gives CDR1 GTSNPN, CDR2 SVGIG (reference sequence). Trimming shortened V by 0 bases and J by 2 bases, and 11 bases separated the two germline ends. The CDR3 runs to 14 residues. The CDR3 nucleotides are TGTGCCTGGAGTGTACTGGGAGTTACCTACGAGCAGTACTTC. This encodes CAWSVLGVTYEQYF.

This chain links TRBV28 with TRBJ1-5; D is unresolved. With 6 bases removed from V and 8 bases from J, the gap between germline ends came to 11 bases. The germline V gene has CDR1 MDHEN and CDR2 SYDVKM. CDR3 length equals 12 residues. DNA for the CDR3: TGTGCCAGCAGCTTGGACTCAAAGCCCCAGCATTTT. Protein: CASSLDSKPQHF. Full variable domain (missing parts from reference TRBV28 and TRBJ1-5): DVKVTQSSRYLVKRTGEKVFLECVQDMDHENMFWYRQDPGLGLRLIYFSYDVKMKEKGDIPEGYSVSREKKERFSLILESASTNQTSMYLCASSLDSKPQHFGDGTRLSIL.

This clone was picked up a small number of times. The V call is TRBV4-3, the J call TRBJ2-4; TRBD2 matches at 7 bases. Germline-derived CDR1 and CDR2 are LGHNA and YSLEER. The CDR3 contains 20 residues. V lost 1 base to trimming and J lost 0 bases; unmatched junction nucleotides: 15. The CDR3 spells CASSQGPSGYTGLAKNIQYF. The CDR3 DNA reads TGCGCCAGCAGCCAAGGTCCTAGCGGCTATACCGGTTTAGCCAAAAACATTCAGTACTTC.

The V call is TRBV5-4, the J call TRBJ2-7, with 11 bases that match TRBD2. In germline, CDR1 is SGHNT, CDR2 YYREEE (reference sequence). The CDR3 consists of 14 residues. With 4 bases clipped from V and 2 bases from J, the junction kept 2 bases outside the gene matches. Here the CDR3 reads CASSTGLAAYEQYV. In DNA form, the CDR3 reads TGTGCCAGCAGCACGGGACTAGCGGCCTACGAGCAGTACGTC.

V is TRBV7-9 and J is TRBJ1-5; tentatively, D is TRBD1 (6 bases). The V gene's germline CDR1 is SEHNR and CDR2 FQNEAQ (reference sequence). The CDR3 has 14 residues. Deletions cut 5 bases from V and 1 base from J, with 9 bases between. The CDR3 DNA reads as TGTGCCAGCAGCCTACAGGGAAGCAATCAGCCCCAGCATTTT. It is translated as CASSLQGSNQPQHF.

V and J are TRBV28 and TRBJ2-1; 8 bases fit TRBD1. Germline trimming cut 4 bases from V and 6 bases from J; bases unmatched to any gene: 11. In germline, CDR1 is MDHEN, CDR2 SYDVKM. The CDR3 consists of 16 residues. The CDR3 DNA reads TGTGCCAGCAGTTCCCCGGCAGGGGGCTTGGGCAATGAGCAGTTCTTC. The encoded protein is CASSSPAGGLGNEQFF.

This clone turned up a few times. The same CDR3 arises from other DNA sequences in this sample as well. V is TRBV29-1 and J is TRBJ1-1; possibly TRBD1 for D (6 bases). Trimming left V 6 bases short and J 2 bases short, with 10 bases between. This CDR3 contains 12 residues. Germline loops: CDR1 SQVTM, CDR2 ANQGSEA. The CDR3 coding sequence is TGCAGCGTCCTCAGGGGAAACACTGAAGCTTTCTTT. Its translation is CSVLRGNTEAFF. Supplemented by reference TRBV29-1 and TRBJ1-1, the full variable domain reads SAVISQKPSRDICQRGTSLTIQCQVDSQVTMMFWYRQQPGQSLTLIATANQGSEATYESGFVIDKFPISRPNLTFSTLTVSNMSPEDSSIYLCSVLRGNTEAFFGQGTRLTVV.

This clone was observed a handful of times. CDR3 sequence (DNA): TGCGCCAGCAGCCACCTAGCGGCTGACACCGGGGAGCTGTTTTTT. This encodes CASSHLAADTGELFF. The chain uses TRBV4-1 and TRBJ2-2; 7 bases align to TRBD2. Germline-derived CDR1 and CDR2 are MGHRA and YSYEKL. Germline trimming cut 3 bases from V and 3 bases from J; bases unmatched to any gene: 4. CDR3 length: 15 residues.

The V and J genes are TRBV7-3 and TRBJ2-1; 9 bases agree with TRBD2. V shed 1 base and J 6 bases; nucleotides not matched to a gene: 4. The CDR3 consists of 15 residues. Germline CDR1 is SGHTA and CDR2 is FQGTGA. The CDR3 bases are TGTGCCAGCAGCTTAAACCTAGCGGGACGCAATGAGCAGTTCTTC. It codes for CASSLNLAGRNEQFF.

This clone was seen only a few times. The J gene is TRBJ2-5, the V gene TRBV4-2; 8 bases map to TRBD2. Germline values: CDR1 LGHNA, CDR2 YNFKEQ. This CDR3 has 15 residues. V lost 4 bases, J lost 1 base, and 5 bases stayed unmatched. The CDR3 is CASSLTGTSQETQYF. The CDR3 bases are TGTGCCAGCAGCCTGACTGGGACTAGCCAAGAGACCCAGTACTTC.

The chain recombines TRBV28 with TRBJ2-2; a possible D gene is TRBD2 (5 bases). V gave up 6 bases and J gave up 9 bases, with 11 bases separating them. Germline V gene lookup returns CDR1 MDHEN and CDR2 SYDVKM. This CDR3 has 12 residues. DNA of the CDR3: TGTGCCAGCAGGCGAAGCGGAAGGGAGCTGTTTTTT. Amino acids: CASRRSGRELFF.

This clone was seen a handful of times. V gene TRBV7-9 combines with J gene TRBJ2-1; 10 positions agree with TRBD2. Germline CDR1 reads SEHNR; CDR2 reads FQNEAQ (reference sequence). The ends lost 5 bases at V and 4 bases at J; junction bases unmatched: 17. The length of the CDR3 is 19 residues. CDR3 loop: CASSPTSSGSSFEYNEQFF. The CDR3 nucleotides read TGTGCCAGCAGCCCAACGTCTAGCGGGAGTAGTTTCGAGTACAATGAGCAGTTCTTC.

The chain joins TRBV6-6 to TRBJ2-1; 7 bases line up with TRBD1. Germline V gene sequence: CDR1 MNHNY, CDR2 SVGAGI (reference sequence). CDR3 length equals 12 residues. Trimming took 6 bases from V and 8 from J; bases not matched to a gene: 4. The CDR3 is CASSNQGDEQFF. The DNA of the CDR3 is TGTGCCAGCAGCAACCAGGGGGATGAGCAGTTCTTC.

The chain recombines TRBV11-3 with TRBJ2-1, with D perhaps TRBD1 (5 bases). The V end lost 3 bases, the J end lost 4 bases, and 10 bases lay between the germline ends. Germline values: CDR1 SGHNT, CDR2 YENEEA. This CDR3 is 14 amino acids long. The CDR3 here is CASSLPPGYNEQFF. The DNA for the CDR3 is TGTGCCAGCAGCTTGCCCCCAGGGTACAATGAGCAGTTCTTC. Supplemented by reference TRBV11-3 and TRBJ2-1, the full variable domain reads EAGVVQSPRYKIIEKKQPVAFWCNPISGHNTLYWYLQNLGQGPELLIRYENEEAVDDSQLPKDRFSAERLKGVDSTLKIQPAELGDSAVYLCASSLPPGYNEQFFGPGTRLTVL.

This clone has at least ten counts. This chain joins TRBV7-2 and TRBJ2-1; 8 bases map to TRBD1. The CDR3 contains 13 residues. Germline trimming cut 6 bases from V and 10 bases from J; bases unmatched to any gene: 8. Germline CDR1 is SGHTA and CDR2 is FQGNSA. The CDR3 loop reads CASSQTGAWEQFF. In nucleotides, the CDR3 is TGTGCCAGCAGTCAGACAGGGGCCTGGGAGCAGTTCTTC.

This clone was seen more than once but under ten times. The same CDR3 is also encoded by other DNA sequences in this sample. The chain employs TRBV30 and TRBJ1-1; 10 bases map to TRBD1. V trimming: 2 bases; J trimming: 1 base; junction bases outside the gene matches: 1. The CDR3 length is 14 residues. CDR1 is GTSNPN, CDR2 SVGIG, per germline (reference sequence). The CDR3 nucleotides are TGTGCCTGGAGTCGGGACAGGGGGAACACTGAAGCTTTCTTT. Encoded protein: CAWSRDRGNTEAFF.

This rearrangement joins TRBV6-5 to TRBJ2-3; 7 nucleotides align to TRBD2. CDR3 size: 15 residues. The J segment lost 3 bases and the V segment lost 2 bases, leaving 5 bases of the junction unmatched. Germline loops: CDR1 MNHEY, CDR2 SVGAGI. This CDR3 is CASSYGWGGTDTQYF. The DNA of the CDR3 is TGTGCCAGCAGTTACGGCTGGGGAGGGACAGATACGCAGTATTTT.